This T cell receptor (beta chain) was documented in a study of blood T cell repertoires in COVID-19 (dated by TCRdb to about 2020). Context from the whole study: Samples from collaborators originated in the United States, Italy and Spain and spanned both the acute and convalescent phases of COVID-19. Subjects who had been exposed to COVID-19, were actively infected with it, or had recovered from it provided the deeply sampled blood TCRbeta repertoires that made up the dataset. The sample metadata nearly always contained a de-identified subject ID, COVID-19 status, age in years and sex. The prospective study material was composed of cDNA or gDNA derived from T cells, B-cell-depleted T cells, or PBMCs. The repertoires were released in a freely available public database intended as a resource for research on the immune response to SARS-CoV-2. Where HLA class I and class II types were available, the types were taken from metadata supplied by the sample provider, not from assay-based typing. The samples were drawn from the first 160 participants of the ongoing ImmuneRACE study and from 1,200 or so subjects provided by 6 global collaborators.

This clone was detected only a few times. There is no known antigen for this receptor. No base quality values were provided; no much bigger clone lies one nucleotide off. TCRbeta CDR3 regions were amplified from genomic DNA by means of the immunoSEQ Assay, a bias-controlled multiplex PCR. In the original analysis: Nucleated cell counts per sample were estimated from amplification of reference gene primers within the assay. To quantify the absolute abundance of each unique TCRbeta CDR3 rearrangement, sequence reads were collapsed and filtered. For each sample, productive Simpson clonality was calculated by taking the square root of Simpson's diversity index across productive rearrangements. In its TCRdb copy, this immuneACCESS table keeps in-frame sequences only and misses some clones. Where compared with another copy, unresolved V genes explain less than half of these, and the others have no known cause. D and trimming were read from the DNA, whereas the V and J calls and clone size are those reported in that table. This sample gives roughly 28,000 clones in total; nearly 90% of them show up just once. The top ten clones comprise about 10% of the sample.

The collaborating institutions used their own protocols to collect whole blood in K2EDTA tubes. For TCRbeta analysis, collaborators shipped samples as frozen whole blood, isolated PBMCs, or DNA extracted from either of those sample types. Broader findings and caveats from the paper: The quantity of clinical and demographic metadata differed by source and by participant and was supplied without curation.

The sample taken for sequencing was peripheral blood. The TCR was taken from a human donor in a cohort sampled during active COVID-19.

The CDR3 here reads CASTSGGAQTEAFF. The sequence in DNA is TGTGCCAGTACAAGTGGGGGGGCGCAAACTGAAGCTTTCTTT. The rearranged chain carries TRBV19 and TRBJ1-1; the D gene is perhaps TRBD1, from 6 matching bases. V drops 7 bases and J drops 5 bases, leaving 17 bases in between. The CDR3 runs 14 residues from the cysteine to the phenylalanine. The entry retains the CDR3 DNA only, 42 bases that are in frame from base 1. Reading the germline V gene (reference sequence) gives CDR1 LNHDA and CDR2 SQIVND.